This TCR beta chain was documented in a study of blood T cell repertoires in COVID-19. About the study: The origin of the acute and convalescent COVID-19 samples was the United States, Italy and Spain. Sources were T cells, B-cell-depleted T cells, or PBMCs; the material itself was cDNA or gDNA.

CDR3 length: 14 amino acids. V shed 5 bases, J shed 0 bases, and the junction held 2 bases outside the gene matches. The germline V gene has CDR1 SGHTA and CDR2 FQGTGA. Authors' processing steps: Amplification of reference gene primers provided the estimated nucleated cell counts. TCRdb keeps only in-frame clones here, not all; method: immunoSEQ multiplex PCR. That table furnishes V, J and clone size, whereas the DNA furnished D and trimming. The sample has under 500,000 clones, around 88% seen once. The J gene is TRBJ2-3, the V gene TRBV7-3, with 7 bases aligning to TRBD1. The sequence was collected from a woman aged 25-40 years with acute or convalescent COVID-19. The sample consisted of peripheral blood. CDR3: CASSRDSSTDTQYF. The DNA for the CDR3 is TGTGCCAGCAGCAGGGACAGCAGCACAGATACGCAGTATTTT.